The present TCR beta chain was sequenced within a study of blood T cell repertoires in COVID-19. Study as a whole: Sites across the United States, Italy and Spain contributed samples from acute and convalescent COVID-19.

V lost 2 bases and J 5 bases, leaving 8 bases between the germline ends. The CDR3 runs to 13 residues. CDR1 SGHTA and CDR2 FQGTGA come from the germline V gene. Measured with immunoSEQ multiplex PCR; TCRdb has only the in-frame clones, and not every one. This sample carries over 75,000 clones, 82% of them seen once, and the ten largest clones take roughly 1.2%. The clonotype originates from a woman over 75 with acute or convalescent COVID-19. The V and J genes are TRBV7-3 and TRBJ2-3; D not certain. Sequenced sample: peripheral blood. The CDR3 region is CASSLLTGDTQYF. The CDR3 DNA reads as TGTGCCAGCAGCTTATTGACTGGAGATACGCAGTATTTT.